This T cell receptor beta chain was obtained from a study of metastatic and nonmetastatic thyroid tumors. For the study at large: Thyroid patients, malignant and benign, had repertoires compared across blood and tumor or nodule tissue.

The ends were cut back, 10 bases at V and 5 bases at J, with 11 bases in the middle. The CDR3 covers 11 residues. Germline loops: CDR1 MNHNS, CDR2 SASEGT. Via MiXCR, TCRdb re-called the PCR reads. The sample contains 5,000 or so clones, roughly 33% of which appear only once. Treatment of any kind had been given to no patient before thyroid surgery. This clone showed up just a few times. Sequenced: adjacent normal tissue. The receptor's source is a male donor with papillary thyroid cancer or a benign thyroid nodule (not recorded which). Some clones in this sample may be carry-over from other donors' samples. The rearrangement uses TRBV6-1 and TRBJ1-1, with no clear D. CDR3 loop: CATKEGTEAFF. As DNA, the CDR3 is TGTGCCACAAAGGAAGGTACTGAAGCTTTCTTT.